One sample yielded the 30 T cell receptor beta chains listed below, sequenced in a study of control samples from healthy donors and cancer patients. Profiled with immunoSEQ multiplex PCR; TCRdb holds only in-frame clones, not every one. This table has 88,000 or so clones, around 94% appearing once. The sequenced sample consisted of blood. These TCRs come from a young woman in good health.

This chain uses TRBV5-6 with TRBJ1-3; D is unresolved. Germline V lookup: CDR1 SGHDT, CDR2 YYEEEE. The CDR3 has 14 amino acids. Trimming took off 5 bases at V and 4 bases at J, with 13 bases between the two ends. CDR3 sequence reads: CASRAEVPGNTIYF. CDR3 nucleotides: TGTGCCAGCAGGGCCGAAGTCCCAGGAAACACCATATATTTT. Combining the CDR3 with reference TRBV5-6 and TRBJ1-3 gives the whole variable domain DAGVTQSPTHLIKTRGQQVTLRCSPKSGHDTVSWYQQALGQGPQFIFQYYEEEERQRGNFPDRFSGHQFPNYSSELNVNALLLGDSALYLCASRAEVPGNTIYFGEGSWLTVV.

The CDR3 DNA follows: TGTGCCAGCAGTCCTGGGGCCAACGTCCTGACTTTC. This encodes CASSPGANVLTF. The chain combines TRBV25-1 with TRBJ2-6; D gene ambiguous. The CDR3 covers 12 residues. Trimming took off 5 bases at V and 2 bases at J, with 1 base between the two ends. Germline V lookup: CDR1 MGHDK, CDR2 SYGVNS.

This chain links TRBV3-1 (or the pseudogene TRBV3-2) with TRBJ2-1; TRBD2 matches at 13 bases. Germline-derived CDR1 and CDR2 are LGHDT and YNNKEL (reference sequence). This CDR3 contains 20 residues. Germline trimming cut 6 bases from V and 0 bases from J; bases unmatched to any gene: 14. In nucleotides, the CDR3 is TGTGCCAGCAGTCAATCAAAGGGGACTAGCGGGGTCCGCTCCTACAATGAGCAGTTCTTC. It encodes CASSQSKGTSGVRSYNEQFF.

The chain combines TRBV4-3 with TRBJ2-7, with D hard to call. Looked up from germline, CDR1 is LGHNA and CDR2 is YSLEER. The CDR3 sequence is 16 residues long. Deletions cut 0 bases from V and 3 bases from J, with 15 bases between. CDR3 coding DNA: TGCGCCAGCAGCCAAGACAGTAGCAATGGGCACTACGAGCAGTACTTC. Its translation: CASSQDSSNGHYEQYF.

The chain links TRBV10-3 to TRBJ1-1, with D possibly TRBD1 on 5 matching bases. The CDR3 is made up of 15 amino acids. Germline loops: CDR1 ENHRY, CDR2 SYGVKD. V was shortened by 4 bases and J by 1 base, with 13 bases between the two germline ends. The CDR3 loop is CAISALFGQNTEAFF. DNA of the CDR3: TGTGCCATCAGTGCCCTTTTCGGACAGAACACTGAAGCTTTCTTT.

The rearrangement uses TRBV10-2 and TRBJ1-1; D is undetermined. Looked up from germline, CDR1 is WSHSY and CDR2 is SAAADI. There are 13 residues in the CDR3. The ends were cut back, 10 bases at V and 1 base at J, with 13 bases in the middle. CDR3 region: CATETLPNTEAFF. The CDR3 nucleotides read TGCGCCACCGAGACACTCCCGAACACTGAAGCTTTCTTT.

The CDR3 spells CASRPQEGKLFF. In DNA form, the CDR3 reads TGTGCCAGCAGGCCCCAGGAGGGAAAACTGTTTTTT. The chain links TRBV25-1 to TRBJ1-4; no clear D. CDR1 and CDR2 (germline): MGHDK, SYGVNS. V gave up 6 bases and J gave up 10 bases, with 12 bases separating them. The CDR3 is made up of 12 amino acids.

This chain links TRBV27 with TRBJ1-3; D is uncertain. The CDR3 consists of 14 residues. In germline, CDR1 is MNHEY, CDR2 SMNVEV (reference sequence). Between the trimmed V and J ends, which lost 5 bases and 0 bases, there was a span of 8 bases. Here the CDR3 reads CASSVDYSGNTIYF. Here the CDR3 DNA reads TGTGCCAGCAGTGTCGATTACTCTGGAAACACCATATATTTT.

This rearrangement joins TRBV28 to TRBJ1-1, with D perhaps matching TRBD1 (6 bases). V was cut by 2 bases and J by 6 bases, with 13 bases left in between. CDR3 length: 14 residues. The germline V gene has CDR1 MDHEN and CDR2 SYDVKM. CDR3: CASSLRQVTSEAFF. The CDR3 DNA follows: TGTGCCAGCAGTTTAAGACAGGTCACTTCTGAAGCTTTCTTT.

V is TRBV7-2 and J is TRBJ1-1; D is perhaps TRBD1 (5 bases). The CDR3 has 13 amino acids. V lost 5 bases and J lost 5, with 12 bases in between. Germline assignment: CDR1 SGHTA and CDR2 FQGNSA. CDR3 residues: CASSLSWGTEAFF. The CDR3 DNA reads TGTGCCAGCAGCCTGTCCTGGGGGACTGAAGCTTTCTTT.

The V gene is TRBV5-1, the J gene TRBJ1-4, with a tentative D call TRBD1 (6 bases). The CDR3 is made up of 17 amino acids. Trimming removed 1 base at V and 0 bases at J, with 13 bases between. CDR1 SGHRS and CDR2 YFSETQ come from the germline V gene. CDR3 region: CASSLTGRPATNEKLFF. Here the CDR3 DNA reads TGCGCCAGCAGCTTGACAGGGAGGCCTGCAACTAATGAAAAACTGTTTTTT.

Concerning this clone: A read error may account for a junction end that differs from germline. The rearrangement uses TRBV5-8 and TRBJ2-5; D ambiguous. Germline V CDR1 and CDR2: SGHTS, YDEGEE. This CDR3 contains 10 residues. CDR3 DNA: TGTGCCAGCAGTTTGGAGACCCAGTACTTC. Translation: CASSLETQYF.

The chain uses TRBV21-1 and TRBJ1-5. TRBV21-1 constitutes a pseudogene. There are 16 residues in the CDR3. The DNA for the CDR3 is TGTGCCAGCAGCAAAGGGGGACGGAATAGCAATCAGCCCCAGCATTTT. Protein product: CASSKGGRNSNQPQHF.

The V gene is TRBV18, the J gene TRBJ2-5; D is unclear. The CDR3 is made up of 13 amino acids. The germline gives CDR1 KGHSH, CDR2 LQKENI. V gave up 2 bases and J gave up 4 bases, with 8 bases separating them. The CDR3 region is CASSPVAAETQYF. DNA of the CDR3: TGTGCCAGCTCACCAGTCGCGGCAGAGACCCAGTACTTC. The full variable domain, completed using reference TRBV18 and TRBJ2-5, is NAGVMQNPRHLVRRRGQEARLRCSPMKGHSHVYWYRQLPEEGLKFMVYLQKENIIDESGMPKERFSAEFPKEGPSILRIQQVVRGDSAAYFCASSPVAAETQYFGPGTRLLVL.

The chain uses TRBV5-1 and TRBJ2-5, with D uncertain. The germline V gene encodes CDR1 SGHRS and CDR2 YFSETQ. The CDR3 spans 17 residues. Trimming removed 0 bases from V and 3 bases from J, with 18 bases in between. In DNA form, the CDR3 reads TGCGCCAGCAGCTTGGTCGCGTCCCGCTTCGGCGAAGAGACCCAGTACTTC. Translated, it gives CASSLVASRFGEETQYF.

This rearrangement joins TRBV7-2 to TRBJ1-5; D is uncertain. Germline assignment: CDR1 SGHTA and CDR2 FQGNSA. V dropped 5 bases and J dropped 7 bases, with 15 bases sitting between them. This CDR3 has 14 residues. The CDR3 coding sequence is TGTGCCAGCAGCCAACCTCTGTCGTTACAGCCCCAGCATTTT. It is translated as CASSQPLSLQPQHF.

The CDR3 bases are TGTGCCAGCAGCTTATCGGGGAGTTGGCAGTTCTTC. Residues: CASSLSGSWQFF. The chain uses TRBV7-2 and TRBJ2-1; a possible D gene is TRBD2 (5 bases). Per germline, CDR1 SGHTA and CDR2 FQGNSA. The CDR3 contains 12 residues. Between the trimmed V and J ends, which lost 2 bases and 12 bases, there was a span of 11 bases.

This clone was picked up one time. V and J are TRBV7-3 and TRBJ2-5, with 8 bases lining up with TRBD2. The V gene end was trimmed by 5 bases and the J gene end by 2 bases; junction bases not matched to a gene: 13. Germline assignment: CDR1 SGHTA and CDR2 FQGTGA. There are 17 residues in the CDR3. The DNA for the CDR3 is TGTGCCAGCAGCCCAATAGCGGGACTAGAGGGTCAAGAGACCCAGTACTTC. It specifies CASSPIAGLEGQETQYF.

In its sample, this clone was seen once. This rearrangement joins TRBV29-1 to TRBJ2-7, with 9 bases identical to TRBD1. Germline trimming cut 2 bases from V and 2 bases from J; bases unmatched to any gene: 1. Germline V gene lookup returns CDR1 SQVTM and CDR2 ANQGSEA. The CDR3 extends over 13 amino acids. Written as DNA, the CDR3 is TGCAGCGTTGAAAGACAGGGGGCCTACGAGCAGTACTTC. Translation: CSVERQGAYEQYF.

This clone was counted between two and nine times. This chain joins TRBV7-2 and TRBJ2-1; 9 bases fit TRBD2. The CDR3 has 13 amino acids. V was pared by 5 bases and J by 6 bases, with 2 bases of the junction left unmatched. Germline V gives CDR1 SGHTA, CDR2 FQGNSA. The CDR3 DNA follows: TGTGCCAGCAGCCGGGGACTAGCCAATGAGCAGTTCTTC. Protein: CASSRGLANEQFF.

The CDR3 region has the DNA TGTGCCAGCAGTGGAGGATTCACAGATACGCAGTATTTT. This encodes CASSGGFTDTQYF. The chain employs TRBV2 and TRBJ2-3, with D uncertain. Germline assignment: CDR1 SNHLY and CDR2 FYNNEI. The germline V and J ends were trimmed by 4 bases and 2 bases, with 7 bases remaining between them. The CDR3 length is 13 residues.

The rearrangement uses TRBV15 and TRBJ2-7, with no clear D. Looked up from germline, CDR1 is LNHNV and CDR2 is YYDKDF (reference sequence). The CDR3 covers 12 residues. V lost 0 bases and J 5 bases, leaving 5 bases between the germline ends. CDR3 protein: CATSRDSNEQYF. CDR3 bases: TGTGCCACCAGCAGAGATTCCAACGAGCAGTACTTC.

J is TRBJ1-1 and V is TRBV20-1; maybe TRBD1 (5 bases). With 3 bases removed from V and 7 bases from J, the gap between germline ends came to 21 bases. The CDR3 is 15 amino acids. Looked up from germline, CDR1 is DFQATT and CDR2 is SNEGSKA (reference sequence). The CDR3 nucleotides read TGCAGTGCTAGTGCGGGGGTTGGAGGGATCCGTGAAGCTTTCTTT. This translates into CSASAGVGGIREAFF.

The chain joins TRBV18 to TRBJ2-7; TRBD1 matches at 9 bases. The CDR3 covers 14 residues. Germline trimming cut 3 bases from V and 3 bases from J; bases unmatched to any gene: 3. Per the germline V gene, CDR1 is KGHSH and CDR2 is LQKENI. CDR3 coding DNA: TGTGCCAGCTCACCTTCGACAGGGGGCTACGAGCAGTACTTC. The encoded protein is CASSPSTGGYEQYF.

The V gene is TRBV29-1, the J gene TRBJ2-6; the D gene is possibly TRBD2 (6 bases). V was cut by 6 bases and J by 1 base, with 10 bases left in between. The CDR3 has 14 residues. Germline V CDR1 and CDR2: SQVTM, ANQGSEA. The CDR3 loop is CSVGGLSGANVLTF. CDR3 DNA sequence: TGCAGCGTCGGAGGGTTATCTGGGGCCAACGTCCTGACTTTC.

This chain joins TRBV6-4 and TRBJ1-6; D unresolved. CDR1 is MRHNA, CDR2 SNTAGT, per germline. V was pared by 4 bases and J by 10 bases, with 17 bases between. This CDR3 is built from 15 residues. CDR3 bases: TGTGCCAGCAGTGTGTTTGCACGGTATGGATCACCCCTCCACTTT. Translated: CASSVFARYGSPLHF.

V usage is TRBV6-5 and J usage is TRBJ1-1; tentatively, D is TRBD1 (5 bases). The CDR3 is 13 residues long. V lost 1 base and J lost 6, with 9 bases in between. Germline V gives CDR1 MNHEY, CDR2 SVGAGI. The CDR3 bases are TGTGCCAGCAGTTACTTTTCAGGGTCTGAAGCTTTCTTT. Residues: CASSYFSGSEAFF.

V usage is TRBV27 and J usage is TRBJ2-7; the D gene is possibly TRBD2 (5 bases). The V and J ends lost 5 bases and 2 bases respectively, with 13 bases between them. CDR3 length: 14 residues. Germline V lookup: CDR1 MNHEY, CDR2 SMNVEV (reference sequence). CDR3 residues: CASSPPDSTYEQYF. The CDR3 coding sequence is TGTGCCAGCAGTCCCCCGGACTCTACCTACGAGCAGTACTTC.

Remarks on this clone: At one of its ends the junction is not consistent with the germline gene, which may arise from a read error. The J gene is TRBJ1-1, the V gene TRBV28, with D unclear. The CDR3 runs 14 residues. The germline V gene has CDR1 MDHEN and CDR2 SYDVKM. The CDR3 here is CASSLLGTNTEVFF. CDR3 DNA: TGTGCCAGCAGTTTACTTGGCACTAACACTGAAGTTTTCTTT.

The chain joins TRBV27 to TRBJ1-5; D is uncertain. The CDR3 has 13 residues. Per germline, CDR1 MNHEY and CDR2 SMNVEV (reference sequence). V shed 1 base and J shed 1 base, with 2 bases lying between them. CDR3 nucleotide sequence: TGTGCCAGCAGTTTATTAAGCAATCAGCCCCAGCATTTT. Translated, it gives CASSLLSNQPQHF.